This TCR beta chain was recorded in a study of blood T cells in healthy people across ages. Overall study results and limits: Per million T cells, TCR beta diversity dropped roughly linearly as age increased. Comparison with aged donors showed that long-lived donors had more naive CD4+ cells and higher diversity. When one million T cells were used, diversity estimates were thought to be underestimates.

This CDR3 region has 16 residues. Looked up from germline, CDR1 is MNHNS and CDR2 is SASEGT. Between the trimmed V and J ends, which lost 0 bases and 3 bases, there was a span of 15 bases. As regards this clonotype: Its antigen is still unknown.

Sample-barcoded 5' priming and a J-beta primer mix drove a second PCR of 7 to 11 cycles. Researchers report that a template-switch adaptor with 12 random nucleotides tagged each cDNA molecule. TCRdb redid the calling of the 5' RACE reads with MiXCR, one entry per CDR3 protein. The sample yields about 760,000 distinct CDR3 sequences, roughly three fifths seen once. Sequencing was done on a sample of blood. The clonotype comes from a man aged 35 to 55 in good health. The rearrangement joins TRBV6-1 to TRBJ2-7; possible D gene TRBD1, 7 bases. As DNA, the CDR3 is TGTGCCAGCAGTGAAGCGCGCGGGACAGCCTACTACGAGCAGTACTTC. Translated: CASSEARGTAYYEQYF.